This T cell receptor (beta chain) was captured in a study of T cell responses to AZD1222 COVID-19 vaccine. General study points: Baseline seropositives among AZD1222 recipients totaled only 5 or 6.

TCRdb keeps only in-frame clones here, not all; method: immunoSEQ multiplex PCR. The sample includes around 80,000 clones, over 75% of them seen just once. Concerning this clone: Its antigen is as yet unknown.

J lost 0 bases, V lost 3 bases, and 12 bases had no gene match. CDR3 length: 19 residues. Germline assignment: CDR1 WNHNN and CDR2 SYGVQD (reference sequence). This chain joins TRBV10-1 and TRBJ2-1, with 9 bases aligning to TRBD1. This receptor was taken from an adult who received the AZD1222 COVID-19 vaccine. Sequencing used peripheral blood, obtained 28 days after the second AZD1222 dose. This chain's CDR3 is CASSDVTGGGGGSYNEQFF. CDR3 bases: TGCGCCAGCAGTGATGTGACAGGGGGGGGAGGAGGCTCCTACAATGAGCAGTTCTTC.